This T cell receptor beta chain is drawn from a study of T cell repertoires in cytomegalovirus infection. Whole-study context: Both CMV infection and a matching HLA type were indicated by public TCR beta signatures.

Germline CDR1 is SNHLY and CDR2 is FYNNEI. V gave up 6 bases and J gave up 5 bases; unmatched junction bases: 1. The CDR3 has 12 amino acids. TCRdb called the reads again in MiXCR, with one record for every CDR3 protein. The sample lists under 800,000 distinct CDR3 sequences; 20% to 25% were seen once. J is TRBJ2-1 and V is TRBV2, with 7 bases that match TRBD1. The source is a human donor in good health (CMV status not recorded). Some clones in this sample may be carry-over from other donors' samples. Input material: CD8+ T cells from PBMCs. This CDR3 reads CASSGTDNEQFF. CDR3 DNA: TGTGCCAGCAGCGGGACAGACAATGAGCAGTTCTTC.